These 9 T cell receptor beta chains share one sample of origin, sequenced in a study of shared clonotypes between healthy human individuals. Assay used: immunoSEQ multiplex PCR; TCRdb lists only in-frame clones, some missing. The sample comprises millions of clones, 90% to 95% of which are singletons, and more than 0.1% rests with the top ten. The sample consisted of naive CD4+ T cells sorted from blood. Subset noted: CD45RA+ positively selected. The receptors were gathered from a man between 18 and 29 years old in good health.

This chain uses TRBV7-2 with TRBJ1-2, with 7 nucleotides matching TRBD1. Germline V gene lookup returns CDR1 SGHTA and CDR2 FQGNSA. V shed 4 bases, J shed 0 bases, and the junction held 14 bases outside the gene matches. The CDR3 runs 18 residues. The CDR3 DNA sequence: TGTGCCAGCAGCTCGACAGGGTATTTCTCCGGGCCTAACTATGGCTACACCTTC. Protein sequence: CASSSTGYFSGPNYGYTF. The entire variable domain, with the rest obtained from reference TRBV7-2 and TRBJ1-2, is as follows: GAGVSQSPSNKVTEKGKDVELRCDPISGHTALYWYRQSLGQGLEFLIYFQGNSAPDKSGLPSDRFSAERTGGSVSTLTIQRTQQEDSAVYLCASSSTGYFSGPNYGYTFGSGTRLTVV.

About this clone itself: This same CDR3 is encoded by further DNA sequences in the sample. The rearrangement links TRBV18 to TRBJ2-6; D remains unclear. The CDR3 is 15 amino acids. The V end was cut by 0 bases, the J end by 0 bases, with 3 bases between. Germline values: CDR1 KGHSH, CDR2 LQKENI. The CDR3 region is CASSPPSSGANVLTF. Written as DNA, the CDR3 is TGTGCCAGCTCACCACCGAGCTCTGGGGCCAACGTCCTGACTTTC. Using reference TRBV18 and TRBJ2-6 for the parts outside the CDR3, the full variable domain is NAGVMQNPRHLVRRRGQEARLRCSPMKGHSHVYWYRQLPEEGLKFMVYLQKENIIDESGMPKERFSAEFPKEGPSILRIQQVVRGDSAAYFCASSPPSSGANVLTFGAGSRLTVL.

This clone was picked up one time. Here the CDR3 reads CASSLIRPGLAGVDNEQFF. The CDR3, as DNA: TGCGCCAGCAGCTTGATTCGACCAGGGCTAGCGGGAGTAGACAATGAGCAGTTCTTC. The chain couples TRBV5-1 to TRBJ2-1; 10 bases align to TRBD2. There are 19 residues in the CDR3. V lost 1 base and J lost 5; bases outside the gene matches: 15. CDR1 is SGHRS and CDR2 is YFSETQ in the germline V gene. Together with reference TRBV5-1 and TRBJ2-1, the CDR3 gives the full variable domain: KAGVTQTPRYLIKTRGQQVTLSCSPISGHRSVSWYQQTPGQGLQFLFEYFSETQRNKGNFPGRFSGRQFSNSRSEMNVSTLELGDSALYLCASSLIRPGLAGVDNEQFFGPGTRLTVL.

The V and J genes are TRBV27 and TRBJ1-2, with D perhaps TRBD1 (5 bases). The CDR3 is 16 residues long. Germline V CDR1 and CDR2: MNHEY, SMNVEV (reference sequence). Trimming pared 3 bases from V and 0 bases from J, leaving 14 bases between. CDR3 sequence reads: CASSFSGTEANYGYTF. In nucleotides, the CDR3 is TGTGCCAGCAGTTTTTCAGGGACGGAAGCTAACTATGGCTACACCTTC.

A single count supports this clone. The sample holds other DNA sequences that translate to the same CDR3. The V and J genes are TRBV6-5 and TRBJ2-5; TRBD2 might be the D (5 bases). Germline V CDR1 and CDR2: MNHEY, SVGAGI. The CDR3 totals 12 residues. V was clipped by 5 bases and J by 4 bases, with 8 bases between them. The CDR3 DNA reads TGTGCCAGCAGTCGGGATGGAGAGACCCAGTACTTC. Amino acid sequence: CASSRDGETQYF.

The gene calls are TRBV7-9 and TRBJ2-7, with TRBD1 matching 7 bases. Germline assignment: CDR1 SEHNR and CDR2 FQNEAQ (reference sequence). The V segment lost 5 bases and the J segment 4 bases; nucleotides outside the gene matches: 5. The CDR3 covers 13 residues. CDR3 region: CASSRTGEYEQYF. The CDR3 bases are TGTGCCAGCAGCCGGACAGGAGAATACGAGCAGTACTTC.

The CDR3 protein is CASSLAIQGASTDTQYF. CDR3 nucleotides: TGCGCCAGCAGCTTGGCGATACAGGGGGCGAGCACAGATACGCAGTATTTT. V gene TRBV5-1 combines with J gene TRBJ2-3, with 9 nucleotides matching TRBD1. This CDR3 spans 17 amino acids. With V trimmed by 0 bases and J by 0 bases, 5 bases remained unmatched. The germline CDR1 and CDR2 sequences are SGHRS and YFSETQ.

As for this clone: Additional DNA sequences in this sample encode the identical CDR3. Written as DNA, the CDR3 is TGCGCCAGCAGCTTGGGTAGCGCTCAAGAGACCCAGTACTTC. The encoded protein is CASSLGSAQETQYF. The chain links TRBV5-1 to TRBJ2-5; possible D gene TRBD2, 5 bases. Deletions cut 0 bases from V and 2 bases from J, with 8 bases between. The CDR3 has 14 amino acids. Germline V gene lookup returns CDR1 SGHRS and CDR2 YFSETQ.

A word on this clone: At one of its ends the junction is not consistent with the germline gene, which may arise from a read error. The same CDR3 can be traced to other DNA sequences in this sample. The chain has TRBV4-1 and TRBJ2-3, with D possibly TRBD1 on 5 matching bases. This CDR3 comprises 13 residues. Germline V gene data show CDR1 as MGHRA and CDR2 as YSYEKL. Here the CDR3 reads CASSQQGTDTQYF. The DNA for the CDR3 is TGCGCCAGCAGCCAACAGGGCACGGATACGCAGTATTTT.